The rows below give T cell receptor beta chains drawn from one sample of a study of spatial heterogeneity in lung cancer. TCRdb reanalysed the 5' RACE reads using MiXCR and keeps one entry per CDR3 protein. Here the sample spans approximately 27,000 distinct CDR3 sequences, roughly 6% being singletons. This specimen consisted of PBMCs, obtained at follow-up. These receptors all come from a male donor with early-stage non-small cell lung cancer. Both conserved end residues are part of each CDR3. D genes are given only for firm matches. Only some rows state a clone size, as once, few, many or a class for expanded clones.

size	D	J	V	DNA	CDR3
NA	TRBD1	TRBJ1-2	TRBV12-3/TRBV12-4	TGTGCCAGCAGTTACGGACAGGGGGAAGGCTACACCTTC	CASSYGQGEGYTF
many	NA	TRBJ1-2	TRBV5-1	TGCGCCAGCAGCTTTGGGGGGCTCAGCTATGGCTACACCTTC	CASSFGGLSYGYTF
many	TRBD2	TRBJ2-3	TRBV9	TGTGCCAGCAGCGTTAGCGGGTCTAGCACAGATACGCAGTATTTT	CASSVSGSSTDTQYF
many	NA	TRBJ2-7	TRBV7-3	TGTGCCAGCAGCGTCTCTGGGGCTCGGGAGCAGTACTTC	CASSVSGAREQYF
medium-sized	NA	TRBJ1-5	TRBV6-6	TGTGCCAGCAGTACACAGGGAAGCAATCAGCCCCAGCATTTT	CASSTQGSNQPQHF
few	NA	TRBJ2-5	TRBV5-5	TGTGCCAGCAGCCTACAGGGTCAAGAGACCCAGTACTTC	CASSLQGQETQYF
many	NA	TRBJ2-3	TRBV7-2	TGTGCCAGCAGTACAGGGACCACAGATACGCAGTATTTT	CASSTGTTDTQYF
many	NA	TRBJ1-2	TRBV6-6	TGTGCCAGCAGGGTCGGATGGGGAGGAAACTATGGCTACACCTTC	CASRVGWGGNYGYTF
NA	NA	TRBJ2-1	TRBV5-1	TGCGCCAGCAGCTTGGGGGGGACGCCCTACAATGAGCAGTTCTTC	CASSLGGTPYNEQFF
many	TRBD1	TRBJ2-5	TRBV29-1	TGCAGCGCCCGCAGGGGGCGGGATGGAGAGACCCAGTACTTC	CSARRGRDGETQYF
many	NA	TRBJ2-1	TRBV24-1	TGTGCCATCCAGGATCGTGCCTACAATGAGCAGTTCTTC	CAIQDRAYNEQFF
NA	NA	TRBJ2-1	TRBV20-1	TGCAGTGCTGTATCAGGGGTTAACGACAATGAGCAGTTCTTC	CSAVSGVNDNEQFF
many	TRBD1	TRBJ2-7	TRBV29-1	TGCAGCGCCTTGAAAATGGGACAGGGCCTAGAGCAGTACTTC	CSALKMGQGLEQYF
few	NA	TRBJ1-1	TRBV6-2/TRBV6-3	TGTGCCAGCAGTCCTTGGAGGGATTCGGGCACTGAAGCTTTCTTT	CASSPWRDSGTEAFF
many	NA	TRBJ2-7	TRBV6-2/TRBV6-3	TGTGCCAGCAGTTACCGTAAGATCGGCGAGCAGTACTTC	CASSYRKIGEQYF
many	NA	TRBJ2-2	TRBV29-1	TGCAGCGTTGCCTTCGCGGCCCCGAACACCGGGGAGCTGTTTTTT	CSVAFAAPNTGELFF
many	TRBD1	TRBJ1-6	TRBV14	TGTGCCAGCAGCCAAAAATTCGACAGGGGAACTTTCGGGTCACCCCTCCACTTT	CASSQKFDRGTFGSPLHF
NA	NA	TRBJ2-1	TRBV24-1	TGTGCCACCGGGGGGACGGGGTACAATGAGCAGTTCTTC	CATGGTGYNEQFF
many	NA	TRBJ1-2	TRBV12-3/TRBV12-4	TGTGCCAGCAGTTTGTTGGAGTCTGGCTACACCTTC	CASSLLESGYTF
many	NA	TRBJ1-3	TRBV20-1	TGCAGTGCTGTCTCCGGGACAGGAAACACCATATATTTT	CSAVSGTGNTIYF
few	TRBD1	TRBJ1-3	TRBV20-1	TGCAGTGCTAGAGCCTCGACAGGGGGCTCTGGAAACACCATATATTTT	CSARASTGGSGNTIYF
few	TRBD1	TRBJ1-5	TRBV20-1	TGCAGTGCTCGGGGGACAGGGGGCGGTCAGCCCCAGCATTTT	CSARGTGGGQPQHF
NA	NA	TRBJ2-1	TRBV20-1	TGCAGTGGGGCGGAGGTCCCCTACAATGAGCAGTTCTTC	CSGAEVPYNEQFF
few	NA	TRBJ1-1	TRBV28	TGTGCCACCGCCGCGGGATTCTTGGGCACTGAAGCTTTCTTT	CATAAGFLGTEAFF
medium-sized	TRBD1	TRBJ2-1	TRBV23-1	TGCGCCAGCAGTCTGAAGGGACAGGGGTGTGGATCCTACAATGAGCAGTTCTTC	CASSLKGQGCGSYNEQFF
many	NA	TRBJ2-3	TRBV4-3	TGCGCCAGCAGCCAGTCCTTCGTCGGGGATACGCAGTATTTT	CASSQSFVGDTQYF
few	TRBD1	TRBJ1-1	TRBV6-2/TRBV6-3	TGTGCCAGCAGTCCCGGGACAGGGATCGCTGAAGCTTTCTTT	CASSPGTGIAEAFF
many	NA	TRBJ2-5	TRBV7-9	TGTGCCAGCAGCAAGTTGAGGGAGACCCAGTACTTC	CASSKLRETQYF
many	NA	TRBJ2-1	TRBV7-9	TGTGCCAGCAGCTTCGCATCGGATGAGCAGTTCTTC	CASSFASDEQFF
NA	NA	TRBJ2-3	TRBV3-1	TGTGCCAGCAGCGCATTCGTGGCAGATACGCAGTATTTT	CASSAFVADTQYF
many	NA	TRBJ2-7	TRBV12-3/TRBV12-4	TGTGCCAGCAGCCGGACCCCTCGCGAGCAGTACTTC	CASSRTPREQYF
few	NA	TRBJ2-1	TRBV7-2	TGTGCCAGCAGGGTTGGGAATGAGCAGTTCTTC	CASRVGNEQFF
many	TRBD1	TRBJ1-1	TRBV7-9	TGTGCCAGCAGCTCCCTCGCCGAGGACAGGGCGGGCACTGAAGCTTTCTTT	CASSSLAEDRAGTEAFF
few	NA	TRBJ2-4	TRBV7-8	TGTGCCAGCAGCTTAGATGTCCTAGCCAAAAACATTCAGTACTTC	CASSLDVLAKNIQYF
few	NA	TRBJ2-3	TRBV29-1	TGCAGCGTGCCCCGGGACTCTAGCACAGATACGCAGTATTTT	CSVPRDSSTDTQYF